The rows below give T cell receptor beta chains drawn from one sample of a study of T cell responses to AZD1222 COVID-19 vaccine. Sequencing used immunoSEQ multiplex PCR; TCRdb keeps in-frame clones, though not all of them. In the table there are tens of thousands of clones, about 93% of which are singletons. Sequenced here: peripheral blood, sampled 28 days after the second dose of the MenACWY control vaccine. The receptors derive from an adult who received the MenACWY meningococcal vaccine as a control. Each CDR3 is given with its conserved first and last residue. D genes are given only for firm matches. Only some rows state a clone size, as once, few, many or a class for expanded clones.

CDR3aa | CDR3nt | d_gene | v_gene | abundance | j_gene
CASSFTGRVGYTF | TGTGCCAGCAGCTTCACAGGGCGGGTTGGCTACACCTTC | . | TRBV13 | . | TRBJ1-2
CASSGPGGAGNEQFF | TGTGCCAGCAGTGGCCCGGGGGGCGCGGGGAATGAGCAGTTCTTC | . | TRBV28 | . | TRBJ2-1
CASSLQPAEAFF | TGTGCCAGCAGCCTACAACCTGCTGAAGCTTTCTTT | . | TRBV12-3/TRBV12-4 | . | TRBJ1-1
CASSFTRAQKLFF | TGTGCCAGCAGCTTTACCAGAGCCCAAAAACTGTTTTTT | . | TRBV5-6 | . | TRBJ1-4
CASSMGTGADEQFF | TGTGCCAGCTCAATGGGGACAGGGGCTGATGAGCAGTTCTTC | TRBD1 | TRBV18 | . | TRBJ2-1
CATSPGVNNEQFF | TGTGCCACCTCCCCCGGCGTAAACAATGAGCAGTTCTTC | . | TRBV10-3 | . | TRBJ2-1
CAISESGAENSPLHF | TGTGCCATCAGTGAGTCTGGGGCAGAGAATTCACCCCTCCACTTT | . | TRBV10-3 | . | TRBJ1-6
CSVETPFAGEQFF | TGCAGCGTTGAAACGCCCTTTGCTGGGGAGCAGTTCTTC | . | TRBV29-1 | once | TRBJ2-1
CAWSGTAYEQYF | TGTGCCTGGAGCGGGACAGCCTACGAGCAGTACTTC | TRBD1 | TRBV30 | . | TRBJ2-7
CASSITDSRYQETQYF | TGTGCCAGTAGTATAACAGACTCGCGATACCAAGAGACCCAGTACTTC | . | TRBV19 | . | TRBJ2-5
CASSRLAGGRGTQYF | TGTGCCAGCAGCCGACTAGCGGGAGGGCGGGGTACGCAGTATTTT | TRBD2 | TRBV11-3 | . | TRBJ2-3
CASSIGTDPEQYF | TGTGCCAGCAGTATAGGGACAGATCCAGAGCAGTACTTC | TRBD1 | TRBV9 | few | TRBJ2-7
CASSQDTAGGTGELFF | TGCGCCAGCAGCCAAGATACAGCGGGAGGCACCGGGGAGCTGTTTTTT | TRBD2 | TRBV4-1 | . | TRBJ2-2
CASRRTGGGDTQYF | TGTGCCAGCAGGAGGACTGGGGGCGGGGATACGCAGTATTTT | . | TRBV6-5 | . | TRBJ2-3
CASSMTGVYYEQYF | TGTGCCAGCAGTATGACAGGGGTTTACTACGAGCAGTACTTC | TRBD1 | TRBV27 | . | TRBJ2-7
CASSRTSGSAYEQYF | TGTGCCAGTAGCAGGACTAGCGGGAGTGCCTACGAGCAGTACTTC | TRBD2 | TRBV19 | . | TRBJ2-7
CASSGLAGGYEQYF | TGTGCCAGCAGCGGACTAGCGGGAGGATATGAGCAGTACTTC | TRBD2 | TRBV27 | . | TRBJ2-7
CAWSAGTYTEAFF | TGTGCCTGGAGCGCCGGGACCTACACTGAAGCTTTCTTT | . | TRBV30 | . | TRBJ1-1
CASSRTTGNTIYF | TGTGCCAGCAGCCGGACTACTGGAAACACCATATATTTT | . | TRBV6-5 | . | TRBJ1-3
CASSQFPSYNEQFF | TGTGCCAGCTCCCAGTTCCCCTCCTACAATGAGCAGTTCTTC | . | TRBV18 | . | TRBJ2-1
CASSYSKNTEAFF | TGTGCCAGCAGTTATTCGAAGAACACTGAAGCTTTCTTT | . | TRBV27 | . | TRBJ1-1
CASSFRGGADNSPLHF | TGTGCCAGCAGTTTCAGGGGAGGTGCGGATAATTCACCCCTCCACTTT | . | TRBV27 | . | TRBJ1-6
CASTPGGLGQPQHF | TGTGCCAGCACCCCGGGGGGATTGGGTCAGCCCCAGCATTTT | . | TRBV28 | . | TRBJ1-5
CASSLGVAPNEQFF | TGTGCCAGCAGCTTGGGGGTGGCACCCAATGAGCAGTTCTTC | . | TRBV11-2 | . | TRBJ2-1
CASRPHCAEAFF | TGTGCCAGCAGACCTCATTGCGCTGAAGCTTTCTTT | . | TRBV6-7 | . | TRBJ1-1
CASSSYSGPRGKLFF | TGTGCCAGCAGTTCCTACTCCGGGCCCAGGGGGAAACTGTTTTTT | TRBD1 | TRBV28 | . | TRBJ1-4
CASSSNTMNTEAFF | TGTGCCAGCAGTTCGAACACCATGAACACTGAAGCTTTCTTT | . | TRBV27 | . | TRBJ1-1
CASSQSSGPDTQYF | TGTGCCAGCAGCCAAAGTAGCGGCCCAGATACGCAGTATTTT | . | TRBV3-1/TRBV3-2 | . | TRBJ2-3
CASSRVWDTEAFF | TGTGCCAGCAGTAGGGTTTGGGACACTGAAGCTTTCTTT | . | TRBV27 | . | TRBJ1-1
CASRRTVTETQYF | TGTGCCAGTCGCCGGACAGTTACGGAGACCCAGTACTTC | . | TRBV3-1/TRBV3-2 | once | TRBJ2-5
CASSDYETQYF | TGTGCCAGCAGTGACTACGAGACCCAGTACTTC | . | TRBV25-1 | . | TRBJ2-5
CASSLSPGHSYEQYF | TGTGCCAGCAGTCTCTCTCCAGGGCACTCCTACGAGCAGTACTTC | . | TRBV5-6 | . | TRBJ2-7
CASSSSWDRGLEYGYTF | TGTGCCAGCAGCTCCAGTTGGGACAGGGGGCTAGAATATGGCTACACCTTC | TRBD1 | TRBV7-2 | once | TRBJ1-2
CASSPGGTGESFATDTQYF | TGTGCCAGCAGCCCGGGGGGAACGGGAGAAAGTTTCGCCACAGATACGCAGTATTTT | TRBD2 | TRBV3-1/TRBV3-2 | . | TRBJ2-3
CASSVGSGRGGRNTEAFF | TGCGCCAGCAGCGTTGGGTCAGGGAGAGGGGGCAGGAACACTGAAGCTTTCTTT | TRBD1 | TRBV5-1 | . | TRBJ1-1
CASSLSTWPGSNYGYTF | TGTGCCAGCAGTTTATCTACGTGGCCGGGGTCTAACTATGGCTACACCTTC | . | TRBV27 | . | TRBJ1-2
CASSWRRDSRSYEQYF | TGTGCCAGCAGTTGGCGGCGGGACAGCCGATCCTACGAGCAGTACTTC | . | TRBV6-2/TRBV6-3 | few | TRBJ2-7
CASSSAEGGYTF | TGTGCCAGCAGTTCGGCCGAGGGCGGCTACACCTTC | . | TRBV2 | . | TRBJ1-2
CASVRDRGGSPLHF | TGTGCCAGCGTCCGGGACAGGGGTGGTTCACCCCTCCACTTT | TRBD1 | TRBV2 | . | TRBJ1-6
CSVESGDEQYF | TGCAGCGTTGAATCGGGGGACGAGCAGTACTTC | . | TRBV29-1 | . | TRBJ2-7